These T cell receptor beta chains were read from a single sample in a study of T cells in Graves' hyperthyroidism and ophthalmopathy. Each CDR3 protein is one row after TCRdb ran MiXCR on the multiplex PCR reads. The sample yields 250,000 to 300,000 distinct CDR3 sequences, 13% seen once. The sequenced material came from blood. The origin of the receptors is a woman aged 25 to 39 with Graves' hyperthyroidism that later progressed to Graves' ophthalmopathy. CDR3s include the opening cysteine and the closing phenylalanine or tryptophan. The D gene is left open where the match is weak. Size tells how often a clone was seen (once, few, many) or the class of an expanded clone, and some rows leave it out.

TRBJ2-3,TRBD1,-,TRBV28,TGTGCCAGCAGGGACGGGACAGGGGGTCTGAATACGCAGTATTTT,CASRDGTGGLNTQYF
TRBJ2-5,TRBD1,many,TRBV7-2,TGTGCCAGCAGCTTAGGGGGACAGGGGATGAGAGAGACCCAGTACTTC,CASSLGGQGMRETQYF
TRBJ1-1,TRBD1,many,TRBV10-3,TGTGCCATCAGTGAGCAGGGGGCGAACACTGAAGCTTTCTTT,CAISEQGANTEAFF
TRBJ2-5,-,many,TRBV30,TGTGCCTGGAGTGTGACTAAAGAGACCCAGTACTTC,CAWSVTKETQYF
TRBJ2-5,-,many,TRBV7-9,TGTGCCAGCAGCTTAACCGAGGGGGAGACCCAGTACTTC,CASSLTEGETQYF
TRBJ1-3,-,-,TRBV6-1,TGTGCCAGCAGTGAGTCAATGCGTAGTGGAAACACCACATATTTT,CASSESMRSGNTTYF
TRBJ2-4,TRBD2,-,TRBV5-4,TGTGCCAGCAGCTTGAGGGCGGGAGGAACCAAAAACATTCAGTACTTC,CASSLRAGGTKNIQYF
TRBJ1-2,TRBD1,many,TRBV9,TGTGCCAGCAGCGTAGGGGGACAGACTAAAGCTAACTATGGCTACACCTTC,CASSVGGQTKANYGYTF
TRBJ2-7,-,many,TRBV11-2,TGTGCCAGCAGCTTAGATTGGGACGAGCAGTACTTC,CASSLDWDEQYF
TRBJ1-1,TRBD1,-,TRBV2,TGTGCCAGCACCCTCGACAGGGGGGGGACTGAAGCTTTCTTT,CASTLDRGGTEAFF
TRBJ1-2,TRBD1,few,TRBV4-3,TGCGCCAGCAGCCACGGACAGGCCCCTCACTATGGCTACACCTTC,CASSHGQAPHYGYTF
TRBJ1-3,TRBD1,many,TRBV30,TGTGCCTGGAGTGGACAGGGGATGGGAAACACCATATATTTT,CAWSGQGMGNTIYF
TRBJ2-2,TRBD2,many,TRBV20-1,TGCAGTGCTAGACGAACTAGTGGCGGGAGGGCTCGGGAGCTGTTTTTT,CSARRTSGGRARELFF
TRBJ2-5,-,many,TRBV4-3,TGCGCCAGCAGCCAAGATACTGTTGGCGAGACCCAGTACTTC,CASSQDTVGETQYF
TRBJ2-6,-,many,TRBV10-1,TGCGCCAGCAGGGGCTTTAGGCCTCCGACCGGGGCTGGGGCCAACGTCCTGACTTTC,CASRGFRPPTGAGANVLTF
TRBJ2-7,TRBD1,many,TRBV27,TGTGCCAGCAGTTTAAACGGACAGGGGGCGCGGGAGCAGTACTTC,CASSLNGQGAREQYF
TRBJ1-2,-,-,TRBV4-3,TGCGCCAGCAGCCAAGATGAGGGAGGACCAATCTATGGCTACACCTTC,CASSQDEGGPIYGYTF
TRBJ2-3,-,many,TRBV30,TGTGCCTGGAGTATCCCCTGGCGGGGAGTAGATACGCAGTATTTT,CAWSIPWRGVDTQYF